This TCR beta chain originates from a study of cytomegalovirus exposure and HLA in healthy donors (dated by TCRdb to the late 2010s). With regard to the full study: In an earlier analysis of about 560 of the donors, 250 to 350 Gb of sequence data and approximately 100 million unique TCR beta sequences from approximately 180 million T cells were reported. An early release that covered about 600 HLA-typed donors contained approximately 300 gigabases of sequencing data and tens of millions of unique TCR sequences. Of the approximately 400 genotyped donors, about 84% fell in the genetic ancestry cluster associated with self-reported Caucasian donors. The study aimed to test whether cataloging public T cell receptors could reveal signatures of past pathogen exposure. The study profiled the T cell repertoires of 500 to 800 subjects by immunosequencing and related them to cytomegalovirus serostatus. Along with the roughly 610-subject first cohort, a separate validation cohort of over a hundred different subjects was used. High-throughput TCR immunosequencing, statistical association of individual TCRs with disease status, and machine learning were combined to predict cytomegalovirus infection status. In a later analysis, previously published TCR beta repertoires from 550 to 700 donors were re-analyzed and high-resolution HLA genotyping was added so that TCR occurrence patterns could be studied. Rather than drawing on any new phenotypic data, the later analysis identified candidate immune exposures from TCR beta sequences and the way those sequences occurred across donors. An earlier analysis of approximately 580 of the donors used high-throughput TCR beta sequencing to judge whether each TCR beta V gene segment behaved as functional or pseudogenic. Alongside the repertoire data, information on donor age, sex, ethnicity and CMV serostatus was compiled. A later genetic analysis took genome-wide SNP genotypes for about 65% of the 666 donors and used that subset as a discovery cohort. All discovery cohort repertoires had been generated using a single sequencing platform. Class I and class II HLA loci were covered by the typing at four-digit resolution. The number of donors typed differed by locus, with about 629-630 for A, B, C, DRB1 and DQB1, 522 for DQA1, approximately 570 for DPA1, and some 450 for DPB1. Roughly five DR-DQ haplotypes were handled as single units for association and clustering because linkage in the cohort was strong. On average, roughly 240,000 unique TCR beta nucleotide sequences were sequenced per donor among 398 genotyped donors of the cohort, with roughly 18% of those sequences being non-productive.

The library was built by means of the immunoSEQ multiplex PCR assay. A mixture of 60 forward primers for TCR Vbeta segments and 13 reverse primers for TCR Jbeta segments was used in the multiplex PCR. The CDR3 region of rearranged TCR beta genes was amplified from genomic DNA by a multiplex PCR assay. The amplified TCR beta libraries were sequenced on the Illumina HiSeq System as 87-base-pair reads. The original pipeline was this. Across the roughly 700 repertoires, a later analysis counted roughly 77 million unique TCR beta chains, 9 million to 14 million of which were shared by at least two donors. A nearest-neighbor algorithm error-corrected the raw reads and collapsed the reads into unique sequences, merging closely related sequences to remove PCR and sequencing errors. CDR3 sequences were aligned to IMGT reference sequences to assign V, D and J gene segments. For a sequence to be retained, at least a six-nucleotide match to both a V gene segment and a J gene segment was required. A rearrangement counted as productive if the CDR3 had no stop codons and remained in frame with V and J, and every other rearrangement counted as non-productive. CDR3 was defined by IMGT convention, running from the second conserved V-encoded cysteine to the conserved J-encoded phenylalanine. The earlier analysis of about 590 of the donors excluded sequences that lacked an unambiguous match to a single V gene segment. In an earlier analysis of roughly 500 of the donors, V segments were called functional above 56.7% productive rearrangements and were called segregating when the between-donor standard deviation exceeded 5%. To diagnose cytomegalovirus status from the catalog of TCR beta chain sequences, a statistical classification framework was built. V and J gene assignment, in a later analysis, came from comparing TCR nucleotide sequences with IMGT/GENE-DB human TR gene sequences. In a later analysis, CDR3 sequences and most-parsimonious VDJ recombination scenarios were assigned using the TCRdist pipeline. In a later analysis, each TCR beta chain was defined by its CDR3 amino acid sequence together with its V-gene family, and reads without a unique V-gene family were excluded. To address suspected cross-contamination and a sequencing artifact, a later analysis removed 592 highly shared, low-generation-probability nucleotide sequences. In a later analysis, a clonal expansion index was calculated for each public chain from normalized within-repertoire ranks of inferred template counts. Generation probabilities in a later analysis came from a VDJ recombination model fitted to out-of-frame rearrangements, and those results were checked against IGoR. A later analysis scored TCR-TCR, TCR-HLA and TCR-CMV co-occurrence with hypergeometric tests, applying a repertoire-size bias correction to TCR pairs. To estimate false discovery rates, a later analysis permuted the HLA or CMV assignments 20 times. In a later analysis, co-occurring TCRs were grouped with DBSCAN, and TCRdist sequence similarity was added when clustering was performed within HLA-allele-positive subsets. Co-occurrence clustering excluded repertoires with fewer than 30,000 or more than 120,000 public chains, plus five with anomalous nucleotide sharing. TCRdb holds this immuneACCESS table with in-frame rearrangements only. Some clones are missing; in checked studies, unresolved V genes explain under half, and the rest has no known cause. Clone size and V and J calls were adopted from that table, with D and trimming inferred from the DNA. The sample has 95,000 to 150,000 clones on record, 77% of them singletons. 3.5% to 4% of the sample goes to the ten largest clones.

In total, 666 healthy bone marrow donors made up the cohort. Cohort members were all nominally healthy when sampled, although unrecorded immune exposures were likely present. CMV serostatus was recorded as positive for 289 and negative for about 50% of the roughly 670 cohort members, whereas no CMV serostatus was recorded for the donor in question. Every donor gave a peripheral blood sample, and the peripheral blood mononuclear cells from that sample were used for TCR beta sequencing. The Qiagen DNeasy Blood Extraction Kit was used to extract genomic DNA from the blood cell samples. According to the germline V gene (reference sequence), CDR1 reads SGHNT and CDR2 reads YYREEE. Spanning cysteine to phenylalanine, the CDR3 consists of 14 amino acids. The entry retains the CDR3 DNA only, 42 bases that are in frame from base 1. After removal of 3 bases from V and 11 bases from J, the junction retains 11 bases not matched to a gene.

The investigation overall reported the following: In an earlier analysis of around 500 of the donors, most TCR beta V segments appeared in productive rearrangements about 87% or about 30% of the time, broadly matching IMGT annotations. A later analysis found that most CMV-associated TCR beta chains appeared HLA-restricted, with HLA associations seemingly driven largely by CMV exposure. A later analysis reported that several top co-occurrence clusters appeared linked to parvovirus B19, influenza, CMV and Epstein-Barr virus. In vitro tests confirmed that a few of the cytomegalovirus-associated TCR beta chains recognize cytomegalovirus antigens. When HLA alleles, especially DR and DQ, strongly co-occurred, attributing TCR associations to individual alleles was difficult. The presence/absence analyses assumed that sequencing depth was roughly uniform across donors, and that assumption may not be true. In a later analysis, HLA-associated TCR beta chains were found to be more clonally expanded and to have lower generation probabilities than equally common non-associated chains. Because counts were too low, more than 15 rarely observed V segments, including chromosome 9 orphons, were excluded from the earlier analysis of 587 of the donors. In the study, around 150 TCR beta chains were listed as associated with cytomegalovirus. Immune exposure information for the cohort was limited to CMV serostatus. In both the original and validation cohorts, the classifier was reported to diagnose cytomegalovirus status with high specificity and sensitivity. A cluster of highly shared sequence variants was judged likely to represent a technical artifact of the sequencing pipeline. An association between a missense DCLRE1C variant and V-gene and J-gene trimming of TCR beta chains was found in a later genetic analysis and replicated in an independent cohort. The authors suggested that the approach could potentially be generalized to other disease states and immunological phenotypes. Because some donors lacked HLA typing at each locus, the association tests relied only on the typed subset. A further reported finding was that TCR beta sequences accurately predicted the HLA-A and HLA-B alleles for most subjects in the first cohort. In a later genetic analysis, fewer N-insertions in productive TCRs were reported among donors in an Asian-associated ancestry cluster than the roughly 640-donor mean. Linkage disequilibrium might explain the correlated functional status among segregating V segments, but an unknown experimental factor could not be ruled out. The 87-base-pair reads could not distinguish some IMGT-functional V segments, including TRBV6-2 and TRBV6-3, so those segments were excluded. Only TCR beta chains were sequenced in this cohort, and the absence of alpha or paired-chain data limited detectable features. At a false discovery rate of 0.05, a later analysis linked under 20,000 TCR beta sequences to specific HLA alleles. Most TCR sequences were seen in very few donors, while some public TCRs were found in many individuals. A later analysis found that TCR association rates varied across HLA loci, with DRB1 alleles showing the most associated TCRs and HLA-C alleles the fewest.

To note about this clone: Its specific antigen is unknown. No base quality information exists; no much larger clone differs at one position.

Sequencing was carried out using PBMCs. This chain joins TRBV5-4 to TRBJ1-5; 7 bases in between match TRBD1. The TCR originated in a human donor in good health. The sequenced DNA: TGTGCCAGCAGCTCGGGGACAGTGGGGGCAGCCCAGCATTTT. This yields the protein CASSSGTVGAAQHF.